These T cell receptor beta chains were read from a single sample in a study of T cell responses to AZD1222 COVID-19 vaccine. Data came from immunoSEQ multiplex PCR; TCRdb stores just in-frame clones and leaves some out. Here the sample spans 130,000 or so clones, roughly 86% being singletons. Sequencing was performed on peripheral blood, taken on day 0 of AZD1222 vaccination. These receptors all stem from an adult in good health. The CDR3 runs from the conserved cysteine through the conserved F or W. A D gene is named only where the DNA matches it firmly. A row's size may be missing; if present it is once, few, many or a size class.

NA,TRBJ1-5,TRBD1,TRBV10-3,TGTGCCATCAGTGCGGGACAGGGAAGGTCCAATCAGCCCCAGCATTTT,CAISAGQGRSNQPQHF
few,TRBJ2-1,NA,TRBV7-9,TGTGCCAGCATTAGTTTACAGGGACGGGATGAGCAGTTCTTC,CASISLQGRDEQFF
NA,TRBJ2-1,NA,TRBV6-1,TGTGCCAGCAGTGAAAGGAGCGGGCGCTCCTACAATGAGCAGTTCTTC,CASSERSGRSYNEQFF
NA,TRBJ1-6,TRBD1,TRBV19,TGTGCCAGTATGGGGACAGGCCGTACAGGCCTCCACTTT,CASMGTGRTGLHF
NA,TRBJ2-1,NA,TRBV10-3,TGTGCCATCAAACGTCTGTTTTTGGACAATGAGCAGTTCTTC,CAIKRLFLDNEQFF
NA,TRBJ2-5,NA,TRBV9,TGTGCCAGCAGCGAGGGGGGCGGCAAGGGGACCCAGTACTTC,CASSEGGGKGTQYF
once,TRBJ2-1,NA,TRBV10-1,TGCGCCAGCAGTGAGTCCCTCTATGAGCAGTTCTTC,CASSESLYEQFF
NA,TRBJ2-4,NA,TRBV6-1,TGTGCCAGCAGTGAATGGGGGGGCGGGGTGACCAAAAACATTCAGTACTTC,CASSEWGGGVTKNIQYF
NA,TRBJ1-5,NA,TRBV7-9,TGTGCCAGCAGCTTGACAGGATACAATCAGCCCCAGCATTTT,CASSLTGYNQPQHF
NA,TRBJ2-7,TRBD1,TRBV5-1,TGCGCCAGCAGCTTGGGCGGACAGGGGTTCCCCTACGAGCAGTACTTC,CASSLGGQGFPYEQYF
few,TRBJ2-1,TRBD1,TRBV3-1/TRBV3-2,TGTGCCAGCAGCCCGGACAGGGTCTCCTACAATGAGCAGTTCTTC,CASSPDRVSYNEQFF
NA,TRBJ2-7,TRBD2,TRBV4-1,TGCGCCAGCAGACAAAGACTAGCTGGGGGGGACGAGCAGTACTTC,CASRQRLAGGDEQYF
NA,TRBJ1-4,TRBD1,TRBV29-1,TGCAGCGTTAACCCCAGGGACAGGGGGGAAAAACTGTTTTTT,CSVNPRDRGEKLFF
NA,TRBJ1-5,TRBD1,TRBV6-2/TRBV6-3,TGTGCCAGCAGTTACTCGTCCAGGGGGCTTCAGCCCCAGCATTTT,CASSYSSRGLQPQHF
NA,TRBJ2-2,NA,TRBV3-1/TRBV3-2,TGTGCCAGCAGCCGCACAGACACCGGGGAGCTGTTTTTT,CASSRTDTGELFF